These T cell receptor beta chains were read from a single sample in a study of blood T cell repertoires in COVID-19. Generated by immunoSEQ multiplex PCR, the TCRdb table keeps only in-frame clones and is missing some. This table holds hundreds of thousands of clones, about four fifths found once. What was sequenced was PBMCs or T cells enriched from blood (not recorded which). The receptors come from a woman aged 45-65 years who had been exposed to COVID-19. CDR3s include the opening cysteine and the closing phenylalanine or tryptophan. Size tells how often a clone was seen (once, few, many) or the class of an expanded clone, and some rows leave it out.

abundance: NA; v_gene: TRBV12-3/TRBV12-4; j_gene: TRBJ1-2; CDR3aa: CASSFRTDYGYTF
abundance: once; v_gene: TRBV9; j_gene: TRBJ2-2; CDR3aa: CASSVGGGPTGELFF
abundance: NA; v_gene: TRBV11-2; j_gene: TRBJ2-5; CDR3aa: CASSLGTVLETQYF
abundance: NA; v_gene: TRBV6-5; j_gene: TRBJ2-1; CDR3aa: CASTPGGASLKQFF
abundance: NA; v_gene: TRBV3-1/TRBV3-2; j_gene: TRBJ2-7; CDR3aa: CASSQPTAPYEQYF
abundance: once; v_gene: TRBV6-5; j_gene: TRBJ1-3; CDR3aa: CASSSRQGGNTIYF
abundance: once; v_gene: TRBV11-2; j_gene: TRBJ1-1; CDR3aa: CASSLTLSYTEAFF
abundance: NA; v_gene: TRBV18; j_gene: TRBJ2-3; CDR3aa: CASSPSRDGRKDTQYF
abundance: NA; v_gene: TRBV28; j_gene: TRBJ1-1; CDR3aa: CASSTLGQGYTEAFF
abundance: NA; v_gene: TRBV6-5; j_gene: TRBJ1-1; CDR3aa: CASRLGLGGTEAFF
abundance: NA; v_gene: TRBV7-2; j_gene: TRBJ1-5; CDR3aa: CASSLGRPGGSQPQHF
abundance: many; v_gene: TRBV27; j_gene: TRBJ1-1; CDR3aa: CASSTGTEAFF
abundance: NA; v_gene: TRBV7-2; j_gene: TRBJ1-2; CDR3aa: CASSLSLPPSDGYTF
abundance: NA; v_gene: TRBV6-6; j_gene: TRBJ2-2; CDR3aa: CASRGAMNTGELFF
abundance: NA; v_gene: TRBV7-9; j_gene: TRBJ1-5; CDR3aa: CASSWSNSNQPQHF
abundance: NA; v_gene: TRBV7-2; j_gene: TRBJ2-1; CDR3aa: CASSSGGGIREQFF
abundance: NA; v_gene: TRBV7-9; j_gene: TRBJ1-2; CDR3aa: CASSLALDSANYGYTF
abundance: NA; v_gene: TRBV5-1; j_gene: TRBJ2-2; CDR3aa: CASSQRQAANTGELFF
abundance: NA; v_gene: TRBV15; j_gene: TRBJ2-1; CDR3aa: CATSRVTSGQMNEQFF
abundance: NA; v_gene: TRBV11-2; j_gene: TRBJ1-1; CDR3aa: CASSPIRGGDTEAFF
abundance: NA; v_gene: TRBV7-8; j_gene: TRBJ1-6; CDR3aa: CASSFLTGSNSPLHF
abundance: NA; v_gene: TRBV18; j_gene: TRBJ2-2; CDR3aa: CASSPYVRGDTGELFF
abundance: NA; v_gene: TRBV9; j_gene: TRBJ1-1; CDR3aa: CASSVSLDTEAFF
abundance: NA; v_gene: TRBV11-2; j_gene: TRBJ1-2; CDR3aa: CASSPGAGYTF
abundance: NA; v_gene: TRBV19; j_gene: TRBJ1-2; CDR3aa: CASSTTGAYGYTF
abundance: NA; v_gene: TRBV4-1; j_gene: TRBJ2-7; CDR3aa: CASSQDNFPGDEQYF
abundance: NA; v_gene: TRBV19; j_gene: TRBJ1-3; CDR3aa: CASSGSGQGNTIYF
abundance: NA; v_gene: TRBV19; j_gene: TRBJ1-5; CDR3aa: CASSIRGQGNLQPQHF
abundance: NA; v_gene: TRBV6-5; j_gene: TRBJ1-2; CDR3aa: CASSYANRGGYTF
abundance: NA; v_gene: TRBV5-6; j_gene: TRBJ2-4; CDR3aa: CASSLGTGQGRDIQYF
abundance: NA; v_gene: TRBV28; j_gene: TRBJ1-6; CDR3aa: CASGEQVGGSSPLHF
abundance: NA; v_gene: TRBV19; j_gene: TRBJ2-3; CDR3aa: CASSIRKSGRGNTDTQYF
abundance: NA; v_gene: TRBV7-2; j_gene: TRBJ2-3; CDR3aa: CASSSQTGTDTQYF
abundance: NA; v_gene: TRBV5-1; j_gene: TRBJ1-1; CDR3aa: CASSYRVTDTEAFF
abundance: NA; v_gene: TRBV11-2; j_gene: TRBJ2-3; CDR3aa: CASSLDHRRDTQYF
abundance: few; v_gene: TRBV6-1; j_gene: TRBJ2-2; CDR3aa: CASSARVGGNTGELFF
abundance: NA; v_gene: TRBV19; j_gene: TRBJ1-1; CDR3aa: CASTTPGTEAFF
abundance: once; v_gene: TRBV11-2; j_gene: TRBJ2-2; CDR3aa: CASSLRGANTGELFF
abundance: NA; v_gene: TRBV7-9; j_gene: TRBJ2-5; CDR3aa: CASSSPPGQGGGTQYF
abundance: NA; v_gene: TRBV6-1; j_gene: TRBJ1-2; CDR3aa: CASSERQEYGYTF
abundance: NA; v_gene: TRBV11-1; j_gene: TRBJ1-4; CDR3aa: CASSFTGGKKLFF
abundance: NA; v_gene: TRBV18; j_gene: TRBJ2-3; CDR3aa: CASSPSSLVGDTQYF
abundance: NA; v_gene: TRBV7-9; j_gene: TRBJ2-1; CDR3aa: CASSTQGPRRKQFF
abundance: NA; v_gene: TRBV15; j_gene: TRBJ1-2; CDR3aa: CATSRDRDWGYTF
abundance: NA; v_gene: TRBV19; j_gene: TRBJ1-5; CDR3aa: CASSGRNNQPQHF
abundance: NA; v_gene: TRBV27; j_gene: TRBJ2-7; CDR3aa: CASSLRQGAREQYF
abundance: NA; v_gene: TRBV13; j_gene: TRBJ2-7; CDR3aa: CASSKDRVHEQYF
abundance: NA; v_gene: TRBV5-1; j_gene: TRBJ1-3; CDR3aa: CASSPGGTQTIYF
abundance: NA; v_gene: TRBV25-1; j_gene: TRBJ1-6; CDR3aa: CASSDQGDFPSSPLHF
abundance: NA; v_gene: TRBV28; j_gene: TRBJ1-1; CDR3aa: CASSLAGAGNTEAFF
abundance: NA; v_gene: TRBV14; j_gene: TRBJ1-2; CDR3aa: CASSRPGSGYTF
abundance: NA; v_gene: TRBV28; j_gene: TRBJ2-1; CDR3aa: CASSSVTRYSSGNEQFF
abundance: NA; v_gene: TRBV18; j_gene: TRBJ1-5; CDR3aa: CASSPAEGPQHF
abundance: NA; v_gene: TRBV2; j_gene: TRBJ1-6; CDR3aa: CASSARQDSSPLHF